The clone carrying this TCR beta chain was observed once. The data stem from a study of blood T cell repertoires in COVID-19. Assay: immunoSEQ multiplex PCR; the TCRdb copy retains only in-frame clones and omits some. The table records 65,000 or so clones, approximately 80% of them present only once. Looked up from germline, CDR1 is ENHRY and CDR2 is SYGVKD. V was trimmed by 3 bases and J by 5 bases, leaving 14 bases between them. This CDR3 region has 14 residues. Sequenced: peripheral blood. J is TRBJ2-7 and V is TRBV10-3, with D perhaps TRBD2 (6 bases). This TCR was sampled from a man in his thirties or forties with COVID-19, enrolled during active disease. For the CDR3, the DNA is TGTGCCATCAGTGACTCCGGGGGTTCCCACGAGCAGTACTTC. It is translated as CAISDSGGSHEQYF.